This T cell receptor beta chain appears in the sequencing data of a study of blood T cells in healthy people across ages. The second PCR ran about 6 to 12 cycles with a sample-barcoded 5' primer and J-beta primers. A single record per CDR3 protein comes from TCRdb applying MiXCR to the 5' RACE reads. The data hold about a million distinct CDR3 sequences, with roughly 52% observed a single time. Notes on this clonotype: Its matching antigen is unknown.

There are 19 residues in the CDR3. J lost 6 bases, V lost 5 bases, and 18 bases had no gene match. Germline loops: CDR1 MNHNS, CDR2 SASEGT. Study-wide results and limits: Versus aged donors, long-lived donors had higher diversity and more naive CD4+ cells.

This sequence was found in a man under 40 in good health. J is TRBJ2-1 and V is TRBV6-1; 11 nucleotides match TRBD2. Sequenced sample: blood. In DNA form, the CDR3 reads TGTGCCAGCAGTACAATCATTAGCGGGGGGGCGTTCGGGATCAATGAGCAGTTCTTC. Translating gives CASSTIISGGAFGINEQFF.